This TCR beta chain originates from a study of blood T cell repertoires in COVID-19. At the level of the study: Acute and convalescent COVID-19 samples came from the United States, Italy and Spain. PBMCs, B-cell-depleted T cells, or T cells provided the cDNA or gDNA that made up the material.

The count of this clone is one. Under the authors' procedure: Estimates of nucleated cell counts were drawn from the amplification of reference gene primers. The repertoire was sequenced with immunoSEQ multiplex PCR; TCRdb's copy has only in-frame clones and lacks some. The D gene and trimming were derived from the DNA, and the V and J assignments and clone size from that table. This sample has approximately 78,000 clones, with roughly 88% found just once. CDR3 length: 14 amino acids. Germline assignment: CDR1 SGHTS and CDR2 YDEGEE. J gave up 8 bases and V 5 bases, and 9 bases lay outside the gene matches.

V is TRBV5-8 and J is TRBJ1-2; TRBD1 agrees at 10 bases. Sequenced input: peripheral blood. The receptor was isolated from a man aged 45 to 65 with acute or convalescent COVID-19. The CDR3 DNA is TGTGCCAGCAGAAAACCCGGGACAGGGGTCGGCTACACCTTC. Protein product: CASRKPGTGVGYTF.